This section outlines one T cell receptor (beta chain) sequence together with its context. The CDR3 runs to 14 residues. The V gene's germline CDR1 is MNHEY and CDR2 SVGAGI. With 6 bases clipped from V and 3 bases from J, the junction kept 6 bases outside the gene matches. The sample is drawn from a study of blood T cell repertoires in COVID-19. Repertoires were generated with immunoSEQ multiplex PCR, while TCRdb's copy carries only in-frame clones and drops some. The sample has roughly 180,000 clones; 80% to 90% are singletons. This clonotype originated in a man aged 35 to 55 who had recovered from COVID-19. What was sequenced was peripheral blood. The chain is built from TRBV6-5 and TRBJ1-1; TRBD1 aligns across 8 bases. This CDR3 reads CASRETGEDTEAFF. The DNA for the CDR3 is TGTGCCAGCAGGGAGACAGGGGAGGACACTGAAGCTTTCTTT.